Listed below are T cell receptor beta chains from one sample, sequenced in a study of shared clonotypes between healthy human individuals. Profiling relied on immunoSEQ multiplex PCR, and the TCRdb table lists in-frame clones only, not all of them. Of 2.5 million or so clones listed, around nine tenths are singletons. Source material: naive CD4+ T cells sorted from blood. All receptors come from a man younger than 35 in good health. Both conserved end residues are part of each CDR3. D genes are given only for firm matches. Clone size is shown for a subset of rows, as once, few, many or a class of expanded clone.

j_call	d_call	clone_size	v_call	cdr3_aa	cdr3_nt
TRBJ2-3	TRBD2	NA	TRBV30	CAWSRGGGADTQYF	TGTGCCTGGAGTCGTGGGGGGGGTGCAGATACGCAGTATTTT
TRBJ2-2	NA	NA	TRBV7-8	CASSQMTLNTGELFF	TGTGCCAGCAGCCAAATGACATTAAACACCGGGGAGCTGTTTTTT
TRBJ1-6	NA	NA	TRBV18	CASSEGANSPLHF	TGTGCCAGCTCAGAAGGTGCTAATTCACCCCTCCACTTT
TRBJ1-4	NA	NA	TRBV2	CASTLSRAVTNEKLFF	TGTGCCAGCACCTTATCTAGGGCGGTAACTAATGAAAAACTGTTTTTT
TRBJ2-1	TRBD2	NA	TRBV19	CASSDEGLDTYNEQFF	TGTGCCAGTAGTGACGAGGGACTAGATACCTACAATGAGCAGTTCTTC
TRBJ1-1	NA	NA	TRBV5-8	CASSLGRTPNTEAFF	TGTGCCAGCAGCTTGGGTAGGACACCGAACACTGAAGCTTTCTTT
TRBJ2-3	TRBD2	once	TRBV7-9	CASSLARSGGTDTQYF	TGTGCCAGCAGCTTAGCACGAAGCGGGGGCACAGATACGCAGTATTTT
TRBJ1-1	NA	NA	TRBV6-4	CASKGGVNTEAFF	TGTGCCAGCAAGGGGGGAGTGAACACTGAAGCTTTCTTT
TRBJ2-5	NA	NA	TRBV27	CASRPDWGPRETQYF	TGTGCCAGCAGACCGGACTGGGGGCCGAGAGAGACCCAGTACTTC
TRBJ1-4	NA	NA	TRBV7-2	CASSLMGSVNEKLFF	TGTGCCAGCAGTCTTATGGGGTCCGTTAATGAAAAACTGTTTTTT
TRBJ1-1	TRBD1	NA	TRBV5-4	CASSSDRGIDAEAFF	TGTGCCAGCAGCTCTGACAGGGGTATAGACGCTGAAGCTTTCTTT
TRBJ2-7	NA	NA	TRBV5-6	CASSRPGVAASYEQYF	TGTGCCAGCAGCCGTCCAGGGGTAGCGGCCTCCTACGAGCAGTACTTC
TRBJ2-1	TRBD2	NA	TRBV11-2	CASSLDSSGRVEQFF	TGTGCCAGCAGCTTAGATTCTAGCGGGAGGGTTGAGCAGTTCTTC
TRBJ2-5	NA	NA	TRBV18	CASSRLPTDYQETQYF	TGTGCCAGCTCAAGACTTCCGACCGACTACCAAGAGACCCAGTACTTC
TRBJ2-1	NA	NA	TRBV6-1	CASSLPRGYNEQFF	TGTGCCAGCAGCCTCCCACGGGGCTACAATGAGCAGTTCTTC
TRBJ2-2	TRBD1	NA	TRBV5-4	CASSPIPGQGGTGELFF	TGTGCCAGCAGCCCCATCCCGGGACAGGGGGGGACCGGGGAGCTGTTTTTT
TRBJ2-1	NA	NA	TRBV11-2	CASSLDGRIYNEQFF	TGTGCCAGCAGCTTAGACGGGAGAATCTACAATGAGCAGTTCTTC
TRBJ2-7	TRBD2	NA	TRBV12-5	CASGKGLAEAYEQYF	TGTGCTAGTGGCAAAGGACTAGCGGAGGCCTACGAGCAGTACTTC
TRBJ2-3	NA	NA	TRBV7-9	CASSLDKSDTQYF	TGTGCCAGCAGCTTAGATAAATCCGATACGCAGTATTTT
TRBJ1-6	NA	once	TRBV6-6	CASSTVGGGNSPLHF	TGTGCCAGCAGTACCGTAGGGGGGGGAAATTCACCCCTCCACTTT
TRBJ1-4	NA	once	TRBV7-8	CASSLGTREKLFF	TGTGCCAGCAGCTTAGGGACAAGGGAAAAACTGTTTTTT
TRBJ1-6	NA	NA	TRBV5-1	CASSLAGGLWDSPLHF	TGCGCCAGCAGCTTGGCCGGTGGTTTATGGGATTCACCCCTCCACTTT
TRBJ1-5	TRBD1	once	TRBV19	CASTLDRVSNQPQHF	TGTGCCAGTACCCTGGACAGGGTTAGCAATCAGCCCCAGCATTTT
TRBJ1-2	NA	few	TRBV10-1	CASSETGPYGYTF	TGCGCCAGCAGTGAGACAGGGCCCTATGGCTACACCTTC
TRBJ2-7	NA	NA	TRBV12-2	CASRLGYGGEQYF	TGTGCAAGTCGCTTAGGATACGGGGGCGAGCAGTACTTC
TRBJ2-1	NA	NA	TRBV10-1	CASSDLVEQFF	TGCGCCAGCAGTGATTTGGTTGAGCAGTTCTTC
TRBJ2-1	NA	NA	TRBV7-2	CASSSRKRSYNEQFF	TGTGCCAGCAGCTCTAGGAAGCGATCGTACAATGAGCAGTTCTTC
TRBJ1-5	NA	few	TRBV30	CAWTGDSNQPQHF	TGTGCCTGGACAGGGGATAGCAATCAGCCCCAGCATTTT
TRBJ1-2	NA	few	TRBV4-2	CASRTGPDYGYTF	TGTGCCAGCAGAACAGGGCCCGACTATGGCTACACCTTC
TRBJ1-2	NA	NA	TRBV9	CASSRLNRDFVDGYTF	TGTGCCAGCAGCAGACTGAACAGGGACTTTGTGGATGGCTACACCTTC
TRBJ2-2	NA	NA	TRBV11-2	CASSLLQNTGELFF	TGTGCCAGCAGCCTATTACAGAACACCGGGGAGCTGTTTTTT
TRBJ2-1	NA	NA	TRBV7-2	CASSSTRSNEQFF	TGTGCCAGCAGCTCGACTAGGTCTAATGAGCAGTTCTTC
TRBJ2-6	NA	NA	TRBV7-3	CASSPQGRAGANVLTF	TGTGCCAGCAGCCCACAGGGTAGAGCTGGGGCCAACGTCCTGACTTTC
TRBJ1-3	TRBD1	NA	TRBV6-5	CASRGQPSSGNTIYF	TGTGCCAGCAGGGGACAGCCTAGCTCTGGAAACACCATATATTTT
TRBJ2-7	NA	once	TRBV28	CASSFGRLAGSYEQYF	TGTGCCAGCAGTTTTGGGCGCCTAGCTGGAAGCTACGAGCAGTACTTC
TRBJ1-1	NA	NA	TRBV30	CAWRSMGLGTEAFF	TGTGCCTGGAGGTCCATGGGATTGGGCACTGAAGCTTTCTTT
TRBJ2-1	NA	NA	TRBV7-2	CASSLGPASQTSSYNEQFF	TGTGCCAGCAGCTTAGGGCCCGCCTCCCAGACTAGCTCCTACAATGAGCAGTTCTTC
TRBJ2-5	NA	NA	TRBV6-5	CASRAPSVETQYF	TGTGCCAGCAGAGCCCCTAGCGTCGAGACCCAGTACTTC
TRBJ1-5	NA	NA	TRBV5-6	CASSSQGPSNQPQHF	TGTGCCAGCAGCAGTCAGGGCCCCAGCAATCAGCCCCAGCATTTT
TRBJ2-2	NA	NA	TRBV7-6	CASSEATAELFF	TGTGCCAGCAGCGAGGCAACCGCGGAGCTGTTTTTT
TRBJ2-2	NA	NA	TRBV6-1	CASSESFHRPTGELFF	TGTGCCAGCAGTGAATCATTCCATCGACCAACCGGGGAGCTGTTTTTT
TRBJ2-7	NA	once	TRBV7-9	CASSLHTTSPYEQYF	TGTGCCAGCAGCTTACATACCACTTCACCCTACGAGCAGTACTTC
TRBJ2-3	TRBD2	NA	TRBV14	CASSQELAGDTQYF	TGTGCCAGCAGCCAAGAACTAGCGGGAGATACGCAGTATTTT
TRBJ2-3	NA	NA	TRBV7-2	CASTSLGTRDGSDTQYF	TGTGCCAGCACCTCACTCGGGACTCGCGACGGATCAGATACGCAGTATTTT
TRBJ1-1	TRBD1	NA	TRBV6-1	CASSEAGTGVWTEAFF	TGTGCCAGCAGTGAAGCTGGGACAGGGGTTTGGACTGAAGCTTTCTTT
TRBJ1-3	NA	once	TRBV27	CASSSNSFSGNTIYF	TGTGCCAGCAGTTCCAACAGTTTCTCTGGAAACACCATATACTTT
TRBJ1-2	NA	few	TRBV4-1	CASSQEIGNYGYTF	TGCGCCAGCAGCCAGGAGATAGGGAATTATGGCTACACCTTC
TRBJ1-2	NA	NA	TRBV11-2	CASTDPWKDINYGYTF	TGTGCCAGCACCGATCCATGGAAGGATATTAACTATGGCTACACCTTC
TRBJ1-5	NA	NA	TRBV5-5	CASSLASGANQPQHF	TGTGCCAGCAGCTTGGCCTCGGGGGCCAATCAGCCCCAGCATTTT